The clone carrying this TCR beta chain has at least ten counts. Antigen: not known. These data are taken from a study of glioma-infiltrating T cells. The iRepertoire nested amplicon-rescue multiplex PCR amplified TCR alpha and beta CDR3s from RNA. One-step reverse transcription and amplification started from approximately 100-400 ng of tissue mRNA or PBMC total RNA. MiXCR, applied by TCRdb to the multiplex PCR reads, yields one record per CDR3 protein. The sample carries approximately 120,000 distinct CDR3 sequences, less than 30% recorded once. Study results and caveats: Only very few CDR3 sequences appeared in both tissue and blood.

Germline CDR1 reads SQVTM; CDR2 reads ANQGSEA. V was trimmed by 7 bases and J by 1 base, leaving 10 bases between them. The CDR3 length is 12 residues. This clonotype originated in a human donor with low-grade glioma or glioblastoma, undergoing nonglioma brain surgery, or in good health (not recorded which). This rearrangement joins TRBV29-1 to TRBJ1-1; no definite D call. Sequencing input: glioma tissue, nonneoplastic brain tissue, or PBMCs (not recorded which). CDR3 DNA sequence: TGCAGCGGCGGCAGGAGGAACACTGAAGCTTTCTTT. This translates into CSGGRRNTEAFF. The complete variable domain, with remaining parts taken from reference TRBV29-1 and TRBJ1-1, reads SAVISQKPSRDICQRGTSLTIQCQVDSQVTMMFWYRQQPGQSLTLIATANQGSEATYESGFVIDKFPISRPNLTFSTLTVSNMSPEDSSIYLCSGGRRNTEAFFGQGTRLTVV.